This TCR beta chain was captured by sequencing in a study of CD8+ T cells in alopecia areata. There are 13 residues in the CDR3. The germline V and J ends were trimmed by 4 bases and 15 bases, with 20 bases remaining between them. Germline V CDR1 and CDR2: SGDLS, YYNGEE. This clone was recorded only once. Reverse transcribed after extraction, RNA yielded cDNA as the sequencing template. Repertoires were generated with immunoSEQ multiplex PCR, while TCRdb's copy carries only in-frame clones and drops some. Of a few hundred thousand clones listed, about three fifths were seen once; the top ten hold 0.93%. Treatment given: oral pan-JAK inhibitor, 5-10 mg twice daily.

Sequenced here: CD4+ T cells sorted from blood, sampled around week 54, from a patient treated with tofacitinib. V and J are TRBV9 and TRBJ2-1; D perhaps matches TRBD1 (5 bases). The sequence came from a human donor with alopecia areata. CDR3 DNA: TGTGCCAGCAGCAAAAGCCCAGGGTCGGGTTTGTTCTTC. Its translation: CASSKSPGSGLFF.